One sample yielded the 21 T cell receptor beta chains listed below, sequenced in a study of vaccination and CD4 T cells after COVID-19. No cognate antigen is known for these TCRs. The treatment: roughly 11-day PBMC culture with coronavirus spike peptide pools or control peptides (ViraFEST assay). Sequencing of DNA taken from cultured CD4+ T cells relied on the Oncomine TCR Beta short-read assay. TCRdb fed the PCR reads into MiXCR, producing one record per CDR3 protein. The data show 6,000 to 6,500 distinct CDR3 sequences, about 17% seen once. Sequenced material: CD4+ T cells from blood, cultured in vitro. These TCRs come from a human donor who had recovered from COVID-19.

This chain uses TRBV7-9 with TRBJ2-7; TRBD2 might be the D (5 bases). The CDR3 is 13 residues long. Looked up from germline, CDR1 is SEHNR and CDR2 is FQNEAQ (reference sequence). V was cut by 6 bases and J by 3 bases, with 12 bases left in between. In DNA form, the CDR3 reads TGTGCCAGCAGTCCCGAGGGATACTACGAGCAGTACTTC. Translation: CASSPEGYYEQYF.

The chain uses TRBV28 and TRBJ1-1; no clear D. The CDR3 length is 11 residues. Germline V gene sequence: CDR1 MDHEN, CDR2 SYDVKM. Trimming cost V 2 bases and J 12 bases, with 10 bases left between them. This chain's CDR3 is CASSLATRPFF. The CDR3 nucleotides read TGTGCCAGCAGTTTAGCTACTCGGCCTTTCTTT.

This clonotype was seen only a few times. The V call is TRBV30, the J call TRBJ1-2, with D unclear. The germline V and J ends were trimmed by 3 bases and 1 base, with 9 bases remaining between them. Per the germline V gene, CDR1 is GTSNPN and CDR2 is SVGIG (reference sequence). The CDR3 contains 13 residues. CDR3 nucleotide sequence: TGTGCCTGGAGGTCCAGGATTAACTATGGCTACACCTTC. Translation gives CAWRSRINYGYTF.

In this sample, this clonotype is large. The rearrangement uses TRBV20-1 and TRBJ1-2; 7 nucleotides agree with TRBD1. V shed 3 bases, J shed 3 bases, and the junction held 4 bases outside the gene matches. The CDR3 is made up of 13 amino acids. Germline CDR1 is DFQATT and CDR2 is SNEGSKA (reference sequence). Written as DNA, the CDR3 is TGCAGTGCTAGGGTTGACAGGGACTATGGCTACACCTTC. The encoded protein is CSARVDRDYGYTF.

This clonotype was observed a handful of times. The rearrangement links TRBV5-4 to TRBJ1-1; 7 nucleotides align to TRBD1. CDR3 size: 16 residues. The germline CDR1 and CDR2 sequences are SGHNT and YYREEE (reference sequence). The trim removed 1 base at V and 0 bases at J, leaving 6 bases unmatched. CDR3 nucleotide sequence: TGTGCCAGCAGCTTGTTGGGGGACAGCCTGAACACTGAAGCTTTCTTT. Translated, it gives CASSLLGDSLNTEAFF.

The sample holds a few counts of this clonotype. The chain employs TRBV28 and TRBJ1-2; tentatively, D is TRBD1 (6 bases). Germline values: CDR1 MDHEN, CDR2 SYDVKM. V lost 2 bases and J lost 4, with 20 bases in between. This CDR3 is built from 17 residues. The DNA of the CDR3 is TGTGCCAGCAGTTTAACCCTGACAGGAGGTATGGGCTATGGCTACACCTTC. Protein: CASSLTLTGGMGYGYTF.

CDR3 in amino acids: CASSPGTSGTKQETQYF. Here the CDR3 DNA reads TGCGCCAGCAGCCCAGGGACTAGCGGGACCAAACAAGAGACCCAGTACTTC. The gene calls are TRBV5-1 and TRBJ2-5, with TRBD2 identical over 13 bases. The CDR3 extends over 17 amino acids. The V segment lost 4 bases and the J segment 2 bases; nucleotides outside the gene matches: 8. CDR1 is SGHRS and CDR2 is YFSETQ in the germline V gene.

The table lists this clonotype with a few counts. The chain links TRBV20-1 to TRBJ2-7; TRBD2 is a possible D gene (6 bases). The V gene lost 1 base and the J gene lost 0 bases, with 10 bases spanning the gap. Germline assignment: CDR1 DFQATT and CDR2 SNEGSKA (reference sequence). CDR3 length equals 14 residues. The CDR3 nucleotides are TGCAGTGCTAGAGGATGGGGGGTCTCCTACGAGCAGTACTTC. It specifies CSARGWGVSYEQYF.

The chain is built from TRBV6-2 or TRBV6-3 and TRBJ1-2, with 8 bases lining up with TRBD1. Germline-derived CDR1 and CDR2 are MNHEY and SVGEGT. Germline trimming cut 6 bases from V and 0 bases from J; bases unmatched to any gene: 12. CDR3 size: 17 residues. The CDR3 nucleotides are TGTGCCAGCAGCCGATCCGGGACAGGCAACTCTAACTATGGCTACACCTTC. This sequence encodes CASSRSGTGNSNYGYTF.

The sample holds a few counts of this clonotype. V is TRBV2 and J is TRBJ2-1; TRBD2 matches at 10 bases. The germline V gene has CDR1 SNHLY and CDR2 FYNNEI. Trimming removed 0 bases from V and 6 bases from J; junction bases left unmatched: 2. This CDR3 has 15 residues. As DNA, the CDR3 is TGTGCCAGCAGTGAAGCCGCTAGCGGGAGCAATGAGCAGTTCTTC. Its protein is CASSEAASGSNEQFF.

This clonotype occurred a few times. The rearrangement links TRBV7-2 to TRBJ2-1, with D unresolved. V lost 5 bases and J 4 bases, leaving 9 bases between the germline ends. CDR1 and CDR2 (germline): SGHTA, FQGNSA. The CDR3 is 13 amino acids. The CDR3 here is CASSLQVYNEQFF. In DNA, the CDR3 is TGTGCCAGCAGCCTTCAGGTATACAATGAGCAGTTCTTC.

By its share, this clonotype is medium-sized. In nucleotides, the CDR3 is TGTGCCAGCAGTTTAAACGGCAGGCAGCAAGAGACCCAGTACTTC. This encodes CASSLNGRQQETQYF. The J gene is TRBJ2-5, the V gene TRBV27; D unclear. This CDR3 spans 15 amino acids. V was clipped by 2 bases and J by 2 bases, with 12 bases between them. Germline CDR1 and CDR2: MNHEY and SMNVEV (reference sequence).

This clonotype has a handful of counts. This chain links TRBV28 with TRBJ2-7; unclear D gene. From germline, CDR1 is MDHEN and CDR2 SYDVKM. V was clipped by 5 bases and J by 2 bases, with 10 bases between them. The CDR3 is 13 amino acids. This CDR3 reads CASSIYLAYEQYF. In nucleotides, the CDR3 is TGTGCCAGCAGTATCTACCTAGCCTACGAGCAGTACTTC.

With regard to this clonotype: This may be a read error, as it is one base from a much larger clone. Since the CDR3 does not end with the conserved phenylalanine or tryptophan, this likely comes from a read error. The chain joins TRBV20-1 to TRBJ2-3; tentative D call: TRBD2 (6 bases). The V end lost 6 bases, the J end lost 3 bases, and 19 bases lay between the germline ends. Per germline, CDR1 DFQATT and CDR2 SNEGSKA (reference sequence). The CDR3 loop spans 15 amino acids. CDR3 DNA sequence: TGCAGTGCGTCGAGGTCGGGAGTGAGAACAGATACGCAGTATTCT. It yields the protein CSASRSGVRTDTQYS.

The rearrangement links TRBV12-3 or TRBV12-4 to TRBJ2-5; tentative D call: TRBD2 (6 bases). This CDR3 comprises 14 residues. V was trimmed by 5 bases and J by 1 base, leaving 11 bases between them. In DNA, the CDR3 is TGTGCCAGCAGTACCGTCGGGGGCCAAGAGACCCAGTACTTC. This sequence encodes CASSTVGGQETQYF.

In its sample, this clonotype was seen a few times. The chain recombines TRBV11-2 with TRBJ2-2; D gene ambiguous. Trimming removed 1 base at V and 3 bases at J, with 9 bases between. The CDR3 runs 15 residues. Per the germline V gene, CDR1 is SGHAT and CDR2 is FQNNGV. Written as DNA, the CDR3 is TGTGCCAGCAGCTTAGGTGCAGGACACACCGGGGAGCTGTTTTTT. Its translation: CASSLGAGHTGELFF.

V is TRBV18 and J is TRBJ1-3; the D gene is possibly TRBD1 (5 bases). V lost 3 bases and J lost 4, with 13 bases in between. This CDR3 spans 15 amino acids. Germline V lookup: CDR1 KGHSH, CDR2 LQKENI. The CDR3 sequence: CASSPTPGTGNTIYF. In DNA form, the CDR3 reads TGTGCCAGCTCACCCACACCGGGGACCGGAAACACCATATATTTT.

The V call is TRBV28, the J call TRBJ2-7, with D unresolved. The V gene lost 4 bases and the J gene lost 2 bases, with 18 bases spanning the gap. This CDR3 is built from 16 residues. Looked up from germline, CDR1 is MDHEN and CDR2 is SYDVKM. Written as DNA, the CDR3 is TGTGCCAGCAGTTCCCCCTCGCCCCTTGGGCCCTACGAGCAGTACTTC. It is translated as CASSSPSPLGPYEQYF.

The chain links TRBV21-1 to TRBJ2-5. TRBV21-1 is a pseudogene. The CDR3 contains 16 residues. The CDR3: CASSKESFENRETQHF. CDR3 DNA sequence: TGTGCCAGCAGCAAAGAATCCTTCGAGAATCGGGAGACCCAGCACTTC.

The rearrangement uses TRBV3-1 and TRBJ2-5, with D hard to call. Trimming cost V 3 bases and J 0 bases, with 8 bases left between them. The germline V gene has CDR1 LGHDT and CDR2 YNNKEL (reference sequence). This CDR3 has 14 residues. For the CDR3, the DNA is TGTGCCAGCAGCCACCTTGGTTACCAAGAGACCCAGTACTTC. Protein product: CASSHLGYQETQYF.

In DNA form, the CDR3 reads TGTGCCACCAGTGATTTTGGGACAAGCTTCTATGGCTACACCTTC. Protein: CATSDFGTSFYGYTF. V usage is TRBV24-1 and J usage is TRBJ1-2; D may be TRBD1 (6 bases). The CDR3 is 15 amino acids. V was clipped by 1 base and J by 4 bases, with 12 bases between them. Germline-derived CDR1 and CDR2 are KGHDR and SFDVKD.